The present T cell receptor beta chain was sequenced within a study of shared clonotypes between healthy human individuals. This CDR3 has 13 residues. Germline V gene lookup returns CDR1 SGDLS and CDR2 YYNGEE. Trimming pared 3 bases from V and 6 bases from J, leaving 11 bases between. This clone was observed a single time. From CD4+ cells came CD45RA+ naive and CD45RA-negative memory subsets. Assay used: immunoSEQ multiplex PCR; TCRdb lists only in-frame clones, some missing. Of about 2.4 million clones listed, 80% to 95% are singletons. What was sequenced was naive CD4+ T cells from PBMCs. Sample subset: CD45RA+ positively selected. The V gene is TRBV9, the J gene TRBJ2-3, with D hard to call. The TCR comes from a young man in good health. Some clones in this sample may be carry-over from other donors' samples. CDR3 region: CASSAKNGDTQYF. The CDR3 DNA follows: TGTGCCAGCAGCGCAAAAAATGGCGATACGCAGTATTTT.